This T cell receptor (beta chain) is drawn from a study of blood T cell repertoires in COVID-19. For the study at large: Sites across the United States, Italy and Spain contributed samples from acute and convalescent COVID-19.

Measured with immunoSEQ multiplex PCR; TCRdb has only the in-frame clones, and not every one. The sample consists of about 330,000 clones, more than 80% of them appearing once. There are 15 residues in the CDR3. With V trimmed by 6 bases and J by 0 bases, 5 bases remained unmatched. Germline assignment: CDR1 SNHLY and CDR2 FYNNEI. J is TRBJ1-3 and V is TRBV2; TRBD1 aligns across 7 bases. The TCR comes from a young man who had recovered from COVID-19. The sample taken for sequencing was peripheral blood. The CDR3 sequence: CASRSGQSSGNTIYF. CDR3 coding DNA: TGTGCCAGCAGGTCGGGACAGAGCTCTGGAAACACCATATATTTT.